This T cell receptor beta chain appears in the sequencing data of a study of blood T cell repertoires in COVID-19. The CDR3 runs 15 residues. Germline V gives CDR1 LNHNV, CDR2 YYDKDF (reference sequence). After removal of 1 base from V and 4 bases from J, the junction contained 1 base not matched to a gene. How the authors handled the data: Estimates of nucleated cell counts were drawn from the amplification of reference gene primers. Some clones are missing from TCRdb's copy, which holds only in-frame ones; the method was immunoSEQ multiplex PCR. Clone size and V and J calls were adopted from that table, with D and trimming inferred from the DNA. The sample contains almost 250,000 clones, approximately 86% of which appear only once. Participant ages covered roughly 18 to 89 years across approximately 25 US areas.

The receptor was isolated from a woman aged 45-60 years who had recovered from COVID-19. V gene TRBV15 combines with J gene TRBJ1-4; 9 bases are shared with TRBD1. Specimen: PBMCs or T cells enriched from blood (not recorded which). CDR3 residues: CATSRGGQGNEKLFF. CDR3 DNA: TGTGCCACCAGCAGAGGGGGACAGGGTAATGAAAAACTGTTTTTT.